The 31 T cell receptor beta chains below come from one sample, sequenced in a study of Ad26.COV2.S vaccination and SARS-CoV-2 variants. The treatment was: some 19 received Ad26.COV2.S at low or high dose, single or two shots; several received placebo; per-sample allocation not given. Each sample was drawn 63 days after the first injection (of vaccine or placebo). Sequencing used immunoSEQ multiplex PCR; TCRdb keeps in-frame clones, though not all of them. This sample has approximately 300,000 clones, with just over 85% found just once. This material consisted of peripheral blood, taken in a trial of Ad26.COV2.S vaccine versus placebo. These receptors were taken from a person between 18 and 65 years old who received the Ad26.COV2.S COVID-19 vaccine or a placebo.

This clone was counted once. The gene calls are TRBV9 and TRBJ2-1; TRBD1 or TRBD2 may be the D gene (6 bases each). CDR3 length: 17 residues. Between the trimmed V and J ends, which lost 2 bases and 3 bases, there was a span of 18 bases. CDR1 SGDLS and CDR2 YYNGEE come from the germline V gene. CDR3 DNA: TGTGCCAGCAGCGTTAGCGGAGACAGGTCCCTCTACAATGAGCAGTTCTTC. Its translation is CASSVSGDRSLYNEQFF. The full variable domain, rest sourced from reference TRBV9 and TRBJ2-1, is DSGVTQTPKHLITATGQRVTLRCSPRSGDLSVYWYQQSLDQGLQFLIQYYNGEERAKGNILERFSAQQFPDLHSELNLSSLELGDSALYFCASSVSGDRSLYNEQFFGPGTRLTVL.

The V call is TRBV2, the J call TRBJ2-5, with 11 bases aligning to TRBD2. Germline V CDR1 and CDR2: SNHLY, FYNNEI. The CDR3 sequence is 17 residues long. After removal of 7 bases from V and 5 bases from J, the junction contained 15 bases not matched to a gene. CDR3 loop: CASTLRGTSGGVETQYF. CDR3 nucleotides: TGTGCCAGCACTCTTAGGGGGACTAGCGGTGGCGTTGAGACCCAGTACTTC.

In its sample, this clone was seen many times. This chain uses TRBV4-1 with TRBJ1-1; D is possibly TRBD1 (5 bases). Trimming removed 4 bases from V and 8 bases from J, with 32 bases in between. Germline V lookup: CDR1 MGHRA, CDR2 YSYEKL. The CDR3 is made up of 19 amino acids. CDR3 DNA sequence: TGCGCCAGCAGCCTCCCCGGGGCAGACGACTTTCACTTATATAACGAAGCTTTCTTT. Its translation is CASSLPGADDFHLYNEAFF.

The chain joins TRBV11-2 to TRBJ1-1, with D hard to call. V lost 5 bases to trimming and J lost 10 bases, with 17 bases between them. Germline V lookup: CDR1 SGHAT, CDR2 FQNNGV. This CDR3 comprises 13 residues. The CDR3 DNA sequence: TGTGCCAGCAGCCCTAGGACGGCGGTGATAGCTTTCTTT. It is translated as CASSPRTAVIAFF.

The rearrangement uses TRBV7-2 and TRBJ1-5; D unclear. The V end lost 6 bases, the J end lost 0 bases, and 15 bases lay between the germline ends. The CDR3 covers 16 residues. From germline, CDR1 is SGHTA and CDR2 FQGNSA. CDR3 nucleotides: TGTGCCAGCAGTCAGACCCCTTTCAATAGCAATCAGCCCCAGCATTTT. Its translation is CASSQTPFNSNQPQHF.

The rearrangement uses TRBV20-1 and TRBJ1-2; D call uncertain. The CDR3 has 11 residues. Trimming removed 6 bases at V and 8 bases at J, with 13 bases between. Germline loops: CDR1 DFQATT, CDR2 SNEGSKA (reference sequence). The CDR3 loop reads CSAPTVRGYTF. The CDR3 DNA is TGCAGTGCCCCCACTGTCCGGGGCTACACCTTC.

V gene TRBV7-2 combines with J gene TRBJ2-7, with D perhaps given as TRBD1 or TRBD2 (7 bases each). Looked up from germline, CDR1 is SGHTA and CDR2 is FQGNSA. The V gene lost 1 base and the J gene lost 5 bases, with 15 bases spanning the gap. The CDR3 covers 15 residues. As DNA, the CDR3 is TGTGCCAGCAGCTTAGGGCGGGGAGGGGGCCACGAGCAGTACTTC. It yields the protein CASSLGRGGGHEQYF.

The V call is TRBV30, the J call TRBJ1-5; TRBD1 agrees at 8 bases. The CDR3 contains 15 residues. Trimming cost V 7 bases and J 2 bases; bases outside gene matches: 10. Germline CDR1 is GTSNPN and CDR2 is SVGIG (reference sequence). The CDR3 spells CALSQGAMGNQPQHF. For the CDR3, the DNA is TGTGCCTTATCTCAGGGGGCGATGGGCAATCAGCCCCAGCATTTT.

CDR3 bases: TGTGCCAGCTCACCACCACCTACGGACACCATATATTTT. As protein: CASSPPPTDTIYF. V and J are TRBV18 and TRBJ1-3; D unclear. The CDR3 is made up of 13 amino acids. Per the germline V gene, CDR1 is KGHSH and CDR2 is LQKENI. With 0 bases removed from V and 8 bases from J, the gap between germline ends came to 8 bases.

The V gene is TRBV6-2 or TRBV6-3, the J gene TRBJ1-1; D may be TRBD1 (5 bases). CDR1 is MNHEY and CDR2 is SVGEGT in the germline V gene. The V end lost 5 bases, the J end lost 1 base, and 14 bases lay between the germline ends. This CDR3 region has 15 residues. CDR3 sequence: CASSDRQSKNTEAFF. The CDR3 coding sequence is TGTGCCAGCAGTGACAGACAGTCGAAGAACACTGAAGCTTTCTTT.

This chain connects TRBV4-1 to TRBJ2-2; a weak D match, TRBD1 (5 bases). The CDR3 contains 16 residues. Germline lookup yields CDR1 MGHRA and CDR2 YSYEKL. The germline V and J ends were trimmed by 3 bases and 2 bases, with 13 bases remaining between them. The CDR3 is CASSHLPQGNTGELFF. In nucleotides, the CDR3 is TGCGCCAGCAGCCACTTGCCCCAGGGAAACACCGGGGAGCTGTTTTTT.

The rearrangement links TRBV7-9 to TRBJ2-1, with 13 bases identical to TRBD2. J was trimmed by 2 bases and V by 1 base; bases with no gene match: 8. The CDR3 covers 19 residues. Per germline, CDR1 SEHNR and CDR2 FQNEAQ (reference sequence). CDR3 residues: CASSLDPGLAGPAYNEQFF. DNA for the CDR3: TGTGCCAGCAGCTTAGACCCGGGACTAGCGGGGCCTGCCTACAATGAGCAGTTCTTC.

The CDR3 nucleotides are TGCAGCGCAGGGACAGGGGTTAGGGGTAACTATGGCTACACCTTC. Its translation is CSAGTGVRGNYGYTF. V usage is TRBV29-1 and J usage is TRBJ1-2, with 10 nucleotides matching TRBD1. CDR3 length equals 15 residues. Germline V gene sequence: CDR1 SQVTM, CDR2 ANQGSEA. The ends lost 7 bases at V and 1 base at J; junction bases unmatched: 9.

This clone has more than one count but fewer than ten. The rearrangement uses TRBV7-8 and TRBJ1-5; D ambiguous. V was shortened by 2 bases and J by 0 bases, with 5 bases between the two germline ends. This CDR3 spans 14 amino acids. Germline V gene lookup returns CDR1 SGHVS and CDR2 FQNEAQ. CDR3 bases: TGTGCCAGCAGCTTACTGTATAGCAATCAGCCCCAGCATTTT. It codes for CASSLLYSNQPQHF.

V gene TRBV3-1 (or the pseudogene TRBV3-2) combines with J gene TRBJ1-2; possibly TRBD1 for D (5 bases). V was shortened by 1 base and J by 0 bases, with 12 bases between the two germline ends. Germline-derived CDR1 and CDR2 are LGHDT and YNNKEL (reference sequence). The CDR3 is 16 amino acids. The CDR3 DNA sequence: TGTGCCAGCAGCCAAGGTTCGGCAGGGTCTAACTATGGCTACACCTTC. This codes for CASSQGSAGSNYGYTF.

The chain couples TRBV6-6 to TRBJ1-2; TRBD1 matches at 7 bases. Germline values: CDR1 MNHNY, CDR2 SVGAGI (reference sequence). This CDR3 has 14 residues. Germline trimming cut 4 bases from V and 6 bases from J; bases unmatched to any gene: 8. The CDR3 DNA follows: TGTGCCAGCAGTTCCCCTCAGGGGGTGAATGGCTACACCTTC. Encoded protein: CASSSPQGVNGYTF.

The rearrangement uses TRBV7-2 and TRBJ1-2, with D possibly matching TRBD1 (5 bases). Germline values: CDR1 SGHTA, CDR2 FQGNSA. The CDR3 loop spans 13 amino acids. V was trimmed by 2 bases and J by 7 bases, leaving 11 bases between them. The DNA of the CDR3 is TGTGCCAGCAGCTTATCAGGGAAGGGTGGCTACACCTTC. Encoded protein: CASSLSGKGGYTF.

This clone was detected once. The V gene is TRBV11-2, the J gene TRBJ1-2; the match to TRBD1 covers 9 bases. Per the germline V gene, CDR1 is SGHAT and CDR2 is FQNNGV. The V gene end was trimmed by 4 bases and the J gene end by 7 bases; junction bases not matched to a gene: 10. This CDR3 region has 15 residues. The CDR3 DNA sequence: TGTGCCAGCAGCTCCGGAACAGGGGGCGTTGGTGGCTACACCTTC. The encoded protein is CASSSGTGGVGGYTF.

The chain carries TRBV11-2 and TRBJ2-7, with no clear D. There are 11 residues in the CDR3. CDR1 SGHAT and CDR2 FQNNGV come from the germline V gene. V lost 1 base and J lost 5, with 3 bases in between. CDR3 in DNA: TGTGCCAGCAGCTTAGTCCACGAGCAGTACTTC. Residues: CASSLVHEQYF.

This clone has only a few counts. The gene calls are TRBV7-2 and TRBJ2-5; the D is unclear. CDR1 is SGHTA and CDR2 is FQGNSA in the germline V gene. V was pared by 5 bases and J by 7 bases, with 17 bases between. The CDR3 sequence is 14 residues long. The DNA of the CDR3 is TGTGCCAGCAGCCCCCAGCCAGGCGTTTGGACCCAGTACTTC. Translated, it gives CASSPQPGVWTQYF.

As concerns this clone: One junction end does not reproduce the germline sequence, and a read error may be involved. Within the sample, other DNA sequences also encode this same CDR3. This chain connects TRBV7-2 to TRBJ1-2; D is perhaps TRBD1 (5 bases). CDR1 is SGHTA and CDR2 is FQGNSA in the germline V gene. The CDR3 totals 13 residues. CDR3 sequence reads: CASSLAGNYGYTF. The DNA of the CDR3 is TGTGCCAGCAGCCTAGCAGGGAACTATGGCTACACCTTC. Full variable domain (missing parts from reference TRBV7-2 and TRBJ1-2): GAGVSQSPSNKVTEKGKDVELRCDPISGHTALYWYRQSLGQGLEFLIYFQGNSAPDKSGLPSDRFSAERTGGSVSTLTIQRTQQEDSAVYLCASSLAGNYGYTFGSGTRLTVV.

The chain employs TRBV18 and TRBJ1-6; no clear D gene. Germline V gene data show CDR1 as KGHSH and CDR2 as LQKENI. The CDR3 runs to 15 residues. The ends were cut back, 2 bases at V and 5 bases at J, with 10 bases in the middle. The CDR3 sequence is CASSPAGANNSPLHF. The CDR3 region has the DNA TGTGCCAGCTCACCAGCAGGCGCGAATAATTCACCCCTCCACTTT.

The chain's CDR3 is CASSPSSGGYGYTF. The CDR3, as DNA: TGTGCCAGCTCACCATCTTCGGGGGGATACGGCTACACCTTC. The chain has TRBV18 and TRBJ1-2; tentative D call: TRBD1 (5 bases). V lost 2 bases and J lost 8, with 15 bases in between. The CDR3 is made up of 14 amino acids. The germline V gene has CDR1 KGHSH and CDR2 LQKENI.

This clone has only one observation. The gene calls are TRBV5-1 and TRBJ1-1, with TRBD1 matching 8 bases. The CDR3 covers 15 residues. Trimming took 4 bases from V and 4 from J; bases not matched to a gene: 9. Germline CDR1 is SGHRS and CDR2 is YFSETQ. In nucleotides, the CDR3 is TGCGCCAGCAGCGTTTACGGGACAGGATCCACTGAAGCTTTCTTT. Encoded protein: CASSVYGTGSTEAFF.

This sequence joins TRBV9 and TRBJ1-1; D may be TRBD1 (5 bases). Germline values: CDR1 SGDLS, CDR2 YYNGEE. There are 13 residues in the CDR3. V was shortened by 4 bases and J by 3 bases, with 10 bases between the two germline ends. CDR3 sequence reads: CASSPQGDTEAFF. CDR3 nucleotide sequence: TGTGCCAGCAGCCCGCAGGGAGACACTGAAGCTTTCTTT.

The gene calls are TRBV7-2 and TRBJ1-6; no definite D call. Germline V gene lookup returns CDR1 SGHTA and CDR2 FQGNSA. The CDR3 totals 15 residues. V shed 2 bases and J shed 7 bases, with 12 bases lying between them. CDR3 amino acids: CASSLLRQTNSPLHF. The CDR3 nucleotides are TGTGCCAGCAGCTTACTTAGGCAGACCAATTCACCCCTCCACTTT.

The V call is TRBV19, the J call TRBJ2-6, with D maybe TRBD2 (5 bases). Germline CDR1 is LNHDA and CDR2 is SQIVND (reference sequence). This CDR3 contains 17 residues. Trimming took 6 bases from V and 0 from J, leaving 15 bases between them. CDR3 amino acids: CASSLDFQSSGANVLTF. As DNA, the CDR3 is TGTGCCAGTAGCCTGGACTTCCAGAGCTCTGGGGCCAACGTCCTGACTTTC.

This clone was observed once. The chain joins TRBV7-2 to TRBJ1-2; TRBD1 aligns across 8 bases. V shed 5 bases and J 1 base; nucleotides not matched to a gene: 9. Per the germline V gene, CDR1 is SGHTA and CDR2 is FQGNSA. The CDR3 has 16 amino acids. CDR3 nucleotides: TGTGCCAGCAGCCTAAAACCGGGACAGGTTAACTATGGCTACACCTTC. Its protein product is CASSLKPGQVNYGYTF.

The genes are TRBV6-6 and TRBJ2-2, with TRBD2 matching over 7 bases. The CDR3 totals 16 residues. V gave up 2 bases and J gave up 0 bases; unmatched junction bases: 3. CDR1 is MNHNY and CDR2 is SVGAGI in the germline V gene (reference sequence). The CDR3 loop is CASSYTGGANTGELFF. CDR3 DNA sequence: TGTGCCAGCAGTTACACGGGAGGCGCGAACACCGGGGAGCTGTTTTTT.

The chain has TRBV15 and TRBJ1-1; no firm D call. The V end was cut by 5 bases, the J end by 5 bases, with 21 bases between. The CDR3 consists of 16 residues. Germline V gene lookup returns CDR1 LNHNV and CDR2 YYDKDF (reference sequence). The CDR3 loop is CATSFRLRTLWTEAFF. CDR3 DNA: TGTGCCACCAGCTTCCGGCTCCGTACATTATGGACTGAAGCTTTCTTT.

In this sample, this clone turned up a few times. The chain recombines TRBV12-5 with TRBJ1-1, with D unclear. V shed 4 bases and J shed 5 bases, with 11 bases lying between them. The CDR3 totals 13 residues. CDR1 and CDR2 from the germline V gene are LGHNT and FRNRAP. The CDR3 spells CASGWSGGTEAFF. The CDR3 DNA follows: TGTGCTAGTGGTTGGAGCGGAGGGACTGAAGCTTTCTTT. Full variable domain (missing parts from reference TRBV12-5 and TRBJ1-1): DARVTQTPRHKVTEMGQEVTMRCQPILGHNTVFWYRQTMMQGLELLAYFRNRAPLDDSGMPKDRFSAEMPDATLATLKIQPSEPRDSAVYFCASGWSGGTEAFFGQGTRLTVV.